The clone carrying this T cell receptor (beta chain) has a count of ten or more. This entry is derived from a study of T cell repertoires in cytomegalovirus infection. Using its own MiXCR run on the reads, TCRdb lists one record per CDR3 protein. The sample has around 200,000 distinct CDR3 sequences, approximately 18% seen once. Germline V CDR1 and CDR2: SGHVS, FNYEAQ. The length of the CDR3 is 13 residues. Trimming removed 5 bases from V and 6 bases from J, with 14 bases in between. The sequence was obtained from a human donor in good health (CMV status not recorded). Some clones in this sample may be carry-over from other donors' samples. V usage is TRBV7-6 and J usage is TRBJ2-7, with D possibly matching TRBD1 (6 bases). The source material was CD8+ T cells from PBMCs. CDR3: CASSRQGLSEQYF. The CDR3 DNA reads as TGTGCCAGCAGCCGCCAGGGGCTGAGCGAGCAGTACTTC.